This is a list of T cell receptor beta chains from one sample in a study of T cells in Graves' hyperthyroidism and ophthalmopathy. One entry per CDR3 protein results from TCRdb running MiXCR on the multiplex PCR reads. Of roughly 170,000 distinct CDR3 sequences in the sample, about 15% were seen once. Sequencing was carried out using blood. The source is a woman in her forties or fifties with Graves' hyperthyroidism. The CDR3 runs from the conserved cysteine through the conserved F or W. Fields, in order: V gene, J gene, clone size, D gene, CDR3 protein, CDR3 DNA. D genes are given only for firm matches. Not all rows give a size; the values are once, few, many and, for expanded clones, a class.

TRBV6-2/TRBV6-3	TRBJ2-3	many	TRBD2	CASSLTSGGHQSTDTQYF	TGTGCCAGCAGCCTGACTAGCGGGGGCCATCAGAGCACAGATACGCAGTATTTT
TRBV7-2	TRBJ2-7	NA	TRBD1	CASSSSGTETYEQYF	TGTGCCAGCAGTTCGTCCGGGACAGAAACCTACGAGCAGTACTTC
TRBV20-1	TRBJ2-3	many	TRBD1	CSAPDRDITDTQYF	TGCAGTGCACCAGACAGGGACATCACAGATACGCAGTATTTT
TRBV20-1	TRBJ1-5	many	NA	CSAPARGGLTRQPQHF	TGCAGTGCCCCAGCCCGGGGGGGTTTGACGCGTCAGCCCCAGCATTTT
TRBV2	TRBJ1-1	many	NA	CASSASRAFTEAFF	TGTGCCAGCAGTGCCAGCCGGGCCTTCACTGAAGCTTTCTTT
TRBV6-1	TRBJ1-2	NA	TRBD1	CASSWGQGMRGYTF	TGTGCCAGCAGCTGGGGACAGGGAATGCGCGGCTACACCTTC
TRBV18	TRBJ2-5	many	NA	CASSPRSSQGETQYF	TGTGCCAGCTCACCAAGGAGCAGCCAGGGGGAGACCCAGTACTTC
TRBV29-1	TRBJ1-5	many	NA	CSVGNSNQPQHF	TGCAGCGTTGGGAATAGCAATCAGCCCCAGCATTTT
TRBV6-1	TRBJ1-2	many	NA	CASSEAEFNGYTF	TGTGCCAGCAGTGAAGCGGAATTTAATGGCTACACCTTC
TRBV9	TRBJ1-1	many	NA	CASSVGGTGGITEAFF	TGTGCCAGCAGCGTAGGGGGGACGGGGGGGATCACTGAAGCTTTCTTT
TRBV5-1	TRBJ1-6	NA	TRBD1	CASSRSPFQDRVNSPLHF	TGCGCCAGCAGCCGTTCTCCATTCCAGGACAGGGTTAATTCACCCCTCCACTTT
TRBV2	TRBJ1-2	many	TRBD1	CASIQIGDSFYGYTF	TGTGCCAGCATCCAAATAGGGGACAGTTTTTATGGCTACACCTTC
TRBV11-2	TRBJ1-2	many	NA	CASSQLTGPNYGYTF	TGTGCCAGCAGCCAACTCACAGGGCCTAACTATGGCTACACCTTC
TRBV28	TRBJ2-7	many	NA	CASSLLRGEQYF	TGTGCCAGCAGTTTACTCCGGGGCGAGCAGTACTTC
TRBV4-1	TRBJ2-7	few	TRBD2	CASSEGLAGGYEQYF	TGCGCCAGCAGCGAGGGACTAGCGGGGGGTTACGAGCAGTACTTC
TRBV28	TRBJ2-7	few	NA	CASSFIGGTYEQYF	TGTGCCAGCAGTTTTATCGGCGGTACCTACGAGCAGTACTTC
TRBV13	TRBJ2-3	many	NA	CASSSLSLQGWRMRDTQYF	TGTGCCAGCAGCTCGCTTAGCCTTCAGGGTTGGAGGATGAGAGATACGCAGTATTTT
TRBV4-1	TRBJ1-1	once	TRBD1	CASSPEIRGHTEAFF	TGCGCCAGCAGCCCAGAAATAAGGGGGCACACTGAAGCTTTCTTT
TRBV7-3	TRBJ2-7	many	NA	CASSLTGGPTYEQYF	TGTGCCAGCAGCTTAACCGGGGGCCCCACCTACGAGCAGTACTTC
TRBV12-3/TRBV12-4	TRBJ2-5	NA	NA	CASSPLSPQETQYF	TGTGCCAGCAGTCCCCTCTCCCCCCAAGAGACCCAGTACTTC
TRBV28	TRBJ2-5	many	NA	CASSWVGSGETQYF	TGTGCCAGCAGTTGGGTGGGCTCTGGGGAGACCCAGTACTTC
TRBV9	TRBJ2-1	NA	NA	CATEGENNEQFF	TGTGCCACCGAGGGTGAAAACAATGAGCAGTTCTTC
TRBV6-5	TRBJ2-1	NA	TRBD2	CASSYSLRRGSSYNEQFF	TGTGCCAGCAGTTACTCGTTAAGGCGGGGGAGCTCCTACAATGAGCAGTTCTTC
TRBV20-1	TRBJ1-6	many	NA	CSARARTANSPLHF	TGCAGTGCTAGAGCCAGGACAGCCAATTCACCCCTCCACTTT
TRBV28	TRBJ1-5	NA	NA	CASSTDRYSNQPQHF	TGTGCCAGCAGCACGGACAGATATAGCAATCAGCCCCAGCATTTT
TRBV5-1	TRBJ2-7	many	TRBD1	CASSPGTGVDEQYF	TGCGCCAGCAGCCCGGGGACAGGGGTAGACGAGCAGTACTTC
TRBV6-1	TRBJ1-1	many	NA	CASSETYTEAFF	TGTGCCAGCAGCGAGACCTACACTGAAGCTTTCTTT
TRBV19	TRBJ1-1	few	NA	CASSPYGEKWNTEAFF	TGTGCCAGTAGTCCCTACGGGGAAAAGTGGAACACTGAAGCTTTCTTT
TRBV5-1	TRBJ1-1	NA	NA	CASSLGPVWNTEAFF	TGCGCCAGCAGCTTGGGTCCGGTGTGGAACACTGAAGCTTTCTTT
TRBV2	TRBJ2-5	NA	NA	CASSGVAVRQETQYF	TGTGCCAGCAGTGGGGTGGCCGTCAGACAAGAGACCCAGTACTTC
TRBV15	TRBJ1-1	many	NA	CATSRDYDTEAFF	TGTGCCACCAGCAGAGATTATGACACTGAAGCTTTCTTT
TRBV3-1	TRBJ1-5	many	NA	CASSQRATNQPQHF	TGTGCCAGCAGCCAACGGGCGACAAATCAGCCCCAGCATTTT
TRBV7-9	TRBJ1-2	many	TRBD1	CASSPRDRGFYGYTF	TGTGCCAGCAGCCCCCGGGACAGGGGATTCTATGGCTACACCTTC
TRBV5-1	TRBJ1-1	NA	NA	CASRVLEGTEAFF	TGCGCCAGCAGGGTCTTAGAGGGGACTGAAGCTTTCTTT
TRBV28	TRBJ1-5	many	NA	CASSRGGVANQPQHF	TGTGCCAGCAGTCGGGGCGGGGTTGCCAATCAGCCCCAGCATTTT
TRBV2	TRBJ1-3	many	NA	CASIRTGNTIYF	TGTGCCAGCATTCGGACAGGAAACACCATATATTTT
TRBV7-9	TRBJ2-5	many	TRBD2	CASSQRAGGRETQYF	TGTGCCAGCAGTCAACGCGCGGGGGGGCGTGAGACCCAGTACTTC
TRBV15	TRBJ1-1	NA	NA	CATSRLRTVNTEAFF	TGTGCCACCAGCAGACTACGGACGGTGAACACTGAAGCTTTCTTT
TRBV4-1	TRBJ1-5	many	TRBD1	CASSQEGTDNQPQHF	TGCGCCAGCAGCCAAGAAGGGACAGACAATCAGCCCCAGCATTTT
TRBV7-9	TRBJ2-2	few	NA	CASSLIPGVNTGELFF	TGTGCCAGCAGCTTAATTCCAGGGGTGAACACCGGGGAGCTGTTTTTT
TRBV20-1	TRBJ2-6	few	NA	CSARDQVPGANVLTF	TGCAGTGCTAGAGATCAGGTCCCTGGGGCCAACGTCCTGACTTTC
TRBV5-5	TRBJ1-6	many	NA	CASSPGRSQGSYNSPLHF	TGTGCCAGCAGCCCGGGGAGGTCTCAGGGCTCCTATAATTCACCCCTCCACTTT
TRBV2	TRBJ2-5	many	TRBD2	CASSRGGGQYETQYF	TGTGCCAGCAGCCGCGGGGGGGGGCAGTACGAGACCCAGTACTTC
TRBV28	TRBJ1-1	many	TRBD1	CASSDPGTGHTEAFF	TGTGCCAGCTCAGACCCCGGGACAGGGCACACTGAAGCTTTCTTT
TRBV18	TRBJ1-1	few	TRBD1	CASSAGQGMNTEAFF	TGTGCCAGCTCAGCGGGACAGGGGATGAACACTGAAGCTTTCTTT
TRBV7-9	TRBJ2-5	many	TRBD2	CASSSGTSGGGITETQYF	TGTGCCAGCAGCTCCGGGACTAGCGGGGGAGGCATCACGGAGACCCAGTACTTC
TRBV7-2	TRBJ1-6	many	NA	CASSFRDGSPLHF	TGTGCCAGCAGCTTCCGGGACGGATCACCCCTCCACTTT
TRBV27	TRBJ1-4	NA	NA	CASSAGTSRTNEKLFF	TGTGCCAGCAGCGCAGGGACATCAAGAACTAATGAAAAACTGTTTTTT
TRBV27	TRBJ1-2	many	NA	CASSLGPLYGYTF	TGTGCCAGCAGTTTAGGTCCGCTCTATGGCTACACCTTC
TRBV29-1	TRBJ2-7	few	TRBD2	CSVEDYGLADSYEQYF	TGCAGCGTAGAAGACTACGGTCTAGCGGACTCCTACGAGCAGTACTTC
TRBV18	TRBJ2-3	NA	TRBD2	CASSRRSGGLRDTQYF	TGTGCCAGCTCACGCAGGAGCGGGGGACTCCGGGATACGCAGTATTTT
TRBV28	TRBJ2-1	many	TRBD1	CASSLDRGRYNEQFF	TGTGCCAGCAGTTTGGACAGGGGGCGATACAATGAGCAGTTCTTC
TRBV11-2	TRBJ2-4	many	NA	CASSLGLDDIQYF	TGTGCCAGCAGCTTAGGCCTAGACGACATTCAGTACTTC
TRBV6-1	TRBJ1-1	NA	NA	CASSPGFTNTEAFF	TGTGCCAGCAGTCCTGGGTTCACGAACACTGAAGCTTTCTTT
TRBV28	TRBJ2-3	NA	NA	CASRRDPPLSTDTQYF	TGTGCCAGTCGCCGGGATCCCCCCCTTAGCACAGATACGCAGTATTTT
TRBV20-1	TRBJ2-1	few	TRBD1	CSARVWDREYNEQFF	TGCAGTGCTAGAGTCTGGGACAGGGAATACAATGAGCAGTTCTTC
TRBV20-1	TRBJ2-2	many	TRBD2	CSARVKLASTGELFF	TGCAGTGCTAGAGTGAAACTAGCGTCTACCGGGGAGCTGTTTTTT
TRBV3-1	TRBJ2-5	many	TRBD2	CASSQDRLAGLQETQYF	TGTGCCAGCAGCCAAGATCGGCTAGCGGGGCTCCAAGAGACCCAGTACTTC
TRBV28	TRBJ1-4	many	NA	CASSFVGVPNEKLFF	TGTGCCAGCAGTTTCGTGGGAGTTCCCAATGAAAAACTGTTTTTT
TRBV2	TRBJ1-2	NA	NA	CASSRSGNYGYTF	TGTGCCAGCAGTAGGTCAGGGAACTATGGCTACACCTTC